This T cell receptor (beta chain) was obtained from a study of T cell responses to AZD1222 COVID-19 vaccine. Regarding the study as a whole: Seropositivity was recorded at baseline in only a handful of AZD1222 recipients. Of spike-specific TCRs, nearly half reportedly target regions left unmutated in variants.

The protocol was immunoSEQ multiplex PCR, while the TCRdb copy is restricted to in-frame clones and leaves out a portion. The sample holds 150,000 to 200,000 clones, 94% seen once. The germline gives CDR1 MGHRA, CDR2 YSYEKL. This CDR3 is built from 15 residues. V lost 1 base to trimming and J lost 3 bases; unmatched junction nucleotides: 5. About this clone itself: Its target is not known.

V gene TRBV4-1 combines with J gene TRBJ2-7, with 8 bases fitting TRBD2. The sequence was obtained from an adult in good health. The source was peripheral blood, collected on day 0 of AZD1222 vaccination. CDR3 in DNA: TGCGCCAGCAGCCAAGTTTCCAGCGGGAGCTACGAGCAGTACTTC. This sequence encodes CASSQVSSGSYEQYF.